The 2 T cell receptor beta chains in this list originate from one sample, sequenced in a study of tumor and adjacent non-tumor tissue in lung cancer. TCRbeta libraries were built with three rounds of nested PCR, modified from ARM-PCR. In TCRdb, the multiplex PCR reads were re-called with MiXCR into one record per CDR3 protein. Found here are approximately 80,000 distinct CDR3 sequences, around 80% of them singletons; the top ten hold roughly half. RNA was extracted from bulk tissue without any cell sorting. Distant lung tissue was collected more than 3 cm away from the tumor edge. The sequencing sample was made of distant non-tumor lung tissue. The source is a man between 60 and 70 years old with non-small cell lung cancer.

The V and J genes are TRBV11-3 and TRBJ2-3, with D possibly TRBD2 on 6 matching bases. In germline, CDR1 is SGHNT, CDR2 YENEEA. Trimming pared 4 bases from V and 1 base from J, leaving 21 bases between. The CDR3 contains 18 residues. CDR3 amino acids: CASSSLCRERRGTDTQYF. CDR3 nucleotides: TGTGCCAGCAGCTCCCTCTGTAGGGAGCGGAGGGGCACAGATACGCAGTATTTT.

Points on this clonotype: This may stem from a read error, because a much larger clone lies one nucleotide away. The chain combines TRBV7-9 with TRBJ2-4; weak D call: TRBD2 (5 bases). The CDR3 runs to 15 residues. Germline V lookup: CDR1 SEHNR, CDR2 FQNEAQ (reference sequence). The CDR3 bases are TGTGCCAGGAGCTTCGGGGATGTAGCCAAAAACATTCAGTACTTC. Translation: CARSFGDVAKNIQYF.